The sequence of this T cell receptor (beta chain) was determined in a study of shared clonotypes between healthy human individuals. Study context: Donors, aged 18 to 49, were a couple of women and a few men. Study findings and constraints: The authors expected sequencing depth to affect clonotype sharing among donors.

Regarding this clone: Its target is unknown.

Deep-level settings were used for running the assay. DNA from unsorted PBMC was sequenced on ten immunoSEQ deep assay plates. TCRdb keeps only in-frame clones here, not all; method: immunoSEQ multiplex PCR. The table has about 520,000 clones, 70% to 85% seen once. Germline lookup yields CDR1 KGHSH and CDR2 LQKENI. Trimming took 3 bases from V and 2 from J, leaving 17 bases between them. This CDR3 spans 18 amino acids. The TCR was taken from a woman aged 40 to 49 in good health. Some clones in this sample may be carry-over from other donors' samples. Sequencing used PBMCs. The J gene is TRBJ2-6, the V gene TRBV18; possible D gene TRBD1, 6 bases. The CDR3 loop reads CASSPSQGGVAGANVLTF. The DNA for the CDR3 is TGTGCCAGCTCACCTTCACAGGGTGGAGTAGCTGGGGCCAACGTCCTGACTTTC.